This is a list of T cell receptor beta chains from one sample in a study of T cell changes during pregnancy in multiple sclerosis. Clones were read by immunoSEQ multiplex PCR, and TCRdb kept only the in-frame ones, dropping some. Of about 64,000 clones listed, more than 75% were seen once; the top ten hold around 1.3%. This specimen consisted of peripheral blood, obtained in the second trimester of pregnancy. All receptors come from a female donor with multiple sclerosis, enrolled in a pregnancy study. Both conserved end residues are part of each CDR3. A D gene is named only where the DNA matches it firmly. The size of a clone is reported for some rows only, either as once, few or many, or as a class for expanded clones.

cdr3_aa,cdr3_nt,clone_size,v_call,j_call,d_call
CASLAGANTGELFF,TGTGCCAGCCTGGCAGGCGCGAACACCGGGGAGCTGTTTTTT,-,TRBV2,TRBJ2-2,-
CASSSTGGRVAYF,TGTGCCAGCAGTTCTACAGGGGGCAGGGTTGCGTACTTC,-,TRBV28,TRBJ2-7,TRBD1
CASSSRREDGYTF,TGTGCCAGCAGTTCCCGCCGAGAGGATGGCTACACCTTC,once,TRBV28,TRBJ1-2,-
CASRGQTRRNTIYF,TGTGCCAGCAGGGGACAGACTCGTAGAAACACCATATATTTT,-,TRBV2,TRBJ1-3,TRBD1
CASSPPDSLAKNIQYF,TGTGCCAGCTCACCCCCCGACAGTTTAGCCAAAAACATTCAGTACTTC,once,TRBV18,TRBJ2-4,-
CASSTGTSVYEQYF,TGCGCCAGCAGTACGGGGACTAGCGTCTACGAGCAGTACTTC,-,TRBV10-1,TRBJ2-7,TRBD2
CASSPIPYRSRNEQFF,TGTGCCAGCAGCCCGATCCCTTACAGGTCCCGGAATGAGCAGTTCTTC,-,TRBV14,TRBJ2-1,-
CASSRGDRGREQYF,TGTGCCAGCAGTAGGGGGGACAGGGGTCGGGAGCAGTACTTC,-,TRBV6-6,TRBJ2-7,TRBD1
CSAQGRTTGNSNYGYTF,TGCAGCGCACAAGGACGTACTACGGGGAATTCCAACTATGGCTACACCTTC,-,TRBV29-1,TRBJ1-2,-
CASSQFSYNSPLHF,TGTGCCAGCAGCCAATTCTCCTATAATTCACCCCTCCACTTT,-,TRBV28,TRBJ1-6,-
CASMRRQGSPFSLF,TGTGCCAGCATGAGACGACAGGGGTCCCCCTTCTCGCTCTTC,-,TRBV2,TRBJ2-7,TRBD1
CSVAEGGYGYTF,TGCAGCGTTGCGGAGGGAGGATATGGCTACACCTTC,-,TRBV29-1,TRBJ1-2,-
CASRPSSSYEQYF,TGTGCCAGCAGACCGTCGAGCTCCTACGAGCAGTACTTC,-,TRBV28,TRBJ2-7,-
CASSQDEGGYEQYF,TGCGCCAGCAGCCAAGATGAAGGGGGCTACGAGCAGTACTTC,-,TRBV4-3,TRBJ2-7,-
CASSPGGSNQPQHF,TGTGCCAGCAGCCCAGGGGGCAGCAATCAGCCCCAGCATTTT,-,TRBV14,TRBJ1-5,TRBD1
CASSFNRDMAEAFF,TGTGCCAGTAGTTTCAACAGGGATATGGCTGAAGCTTTCTTT,-,TRBV19,TRBJ1-1,-
CASSYSGTGVYEQYF,TGTGCCAGCAGTTACTCGGGGACAGGGGTTTACGAGCAGTACTTC,-,TRBV6-6,TRBJ2-7,TRBD1
CASSFGGFYGYTF,TGTGCCAGCAGCTTTGGAGGGTTCTATGGCTACACCTTC,-,TRBV5-4,TRBJ1-2,-
CASTYSGGVNRELFF,TGTGCCAGCACCTATAGCGGGGGGGTGAACCGGGAGCTGTTTTTT,-,TRBV2,TRBJ2-2,TRBD2
CASSDEGGLTEAFF,TGTGCCAGCAGTGATGAGGGAGGGTTGACTGAAGCTTTCTTT,-,TRBV6-1,TRBJ1-1,-
CASKRTGPYEQYF,TGTGCCAGCAAGAGAACAGGACCCTACGAGCAGTACTTC,-,TRBV27,TRBJ2-7,-
CASSPDRVGSPLHF,TGTGCCAGCTCACCTGACAGGGTTGGGTCACCCCTCCACTTT,-,TRBV18,TRBJ1-6,TRBD1
CASSSLPDRAYEQYF,TGTGCCAGCAGTTCCCTCCCCGACAGGGCCTACGAGCAGTACTTC,-,TRBV28,TRBJ2-7,TRBD1
CASSAQTVVSGANVLTF,TGTGCCAGCTCAGCCCAAACTGTCGTCTCTGGGGCCAACGTCCTGACTTTC,-,TRBV18,TRBJ2-6,-
CASSQLGQGNEKLFF,TGTGCCAGCAGCCAACTTGGACAGGGAAATGAAAAACTGTTTTTT,-,TRBV4-2,TRBJ1-4,TRBD1
CAWTLAWDLAGGQETQYF,TGTGCCTGGACCCTCGCCTGGGATCTAGCGGGGGGTCAAGAGACCCAGTACTTC,-,TRBV30,TRBJ2-5,TRBD2
CASSVREGITDTQYF,TGTGCCAGCAGCGTAAGGGAGGGAATCACAGATACGCAGTATTTT,-,TRBV9,TRBJ2-3,TRBD2
CASSQGTLAGSRFF,TGCGCCAGCAGCCAAGGCACCCTAGCGGGGTCGAGGTTCTTC,-,TRBV4-1,TRBJ2-1,TRBD2
CASSSGGSQNEQFF,TGTGCCAGCAGCTCGGGGGGGTCCCAGAATGAGCAGTTCTTC,-,TRBV7-3,TRBJ2-1,TRBD2
CASSLVAAGGRERQYF,TGTGCCAGCAGCTTAGTAGCCGCCGGGGGGAGGGAGCGGCAGTACTTC,-,TRBV7-2,TRBJ2-7,TRBD2
CASSPPGGYGYTF,TGTGCCAGCAGCCCACCAGGGGGCTATGGCTACACCTTC,-,TRBV5-6,TRBJ1-2,TRBD1
CASSKVASGFSSYNEQFF,TGTGCCAGCAGCAAAGTTGCTAGCGGGTTCAGCTCCTACAATGAGCAGTTCTTC,-,TRBV21-1,TRBJ2-1,-
CATSRGDRLRSGANVLTF,TGTGCCACCAGCAGAGGTGACAGGCTCCGCTCTGGGGCCAACGTCCTGACTTTC,-,TRBV15,TRBJ2-6,-
CASSQGREQFF,TGTGCCAGCAGTCAGGGTCGGGAGCAGTTCTTC,-,TRBV5-4,TRBJ2-1,-
CASSLRTGGTNEKLFF,TGTGCCAGCAGTTTACGGACAGGGGGCACTAATGAAAAACTGTTTTTT,-,TRBV27,TRBJ1-4,TRBD1
CASSPISGNLDTIYF,TGTGCCAGCTCACCAATTTCAGGGAATTTGGACACCATATATTTT,-,TRBV18,TRBJ1-3,-